This entry is about one T cell receptor (beta chain). What antigen it recognizes has not been identified. No base quality values were provided; no much bigger clone lies one nucleotide off. This record belongs to a study of response to subunit inactivated influenza vaccine (dated by TCRdb to 2016 to 2019). Broadly, across the study: Deep quantitative profiling of the T cell receptor repertoire was used in the study to follow responses to a trivalent subunit inactivated influenza vaccine. What the study reported, not specific to this receptor: According to the authors, only a limited number of new T cells may be recruited by each seasonal influenza vaccination.

From the germline V gene, CDR1 is SGHDN and CDR2 is FVKESK. Measured from the cysteine to the phenylalanine, the CDR3 is 14 residues long. Solely the CDR3 DNA is kept, with 42 bases framed from the first base. The junction carries 16 bases between V and J, which are trimmed by 2 bases and 14 bases respectively. Library method: RT-PCR. Sequencing was carried out with an Illumina HiSeq 2500. TCRdb reanalyzed the raw reads on its own, using fastp at Q25 for trimming and MiXCR for clone calling, and kept in-frame beta chains. Records with the same CDR3 protein are collapsed into one entry carrying the most frequent genes and DNA. The sample table holds a few hundred thousand distinct CDR3 sequences, of which roughly 22% were seen once. The ten largest clonotypes hold about a tenth of the sample.

The V and J genes are TRBV14 and TRBJ1-6; 5 matching bases give a weak D call of TRBD1. The sample was PBMCs from blood, taken 21 months after vaccination. The sequence was collected from a man between 45 and 75 years old who received an inactivated influenza vaccine. Donor details come from another sample of the same person, matched by shared clones. The CDR3 protein: CASSQSDSGESLHF. The sequenced DNA: TGTGCCAGCAGCCAATCTGACAGCGGCGAATCCCTCCACTTT. Beyond the CDR3, the reference TRBV14 and TRBJ1-6 genes provide the residues; the full variable domain reads: EAGVTQFPSHSVIEKGQTVTLRCDPISGHDNLYWYRRVMGKEIKFLLHFVKESKQDESGMPNNRFLAERTGGTYSTLKVQPAELEDSGVYFCASSQSDSGESLHFGNGTRLTVT.